This T cell receptor beta chain was documented in a study of cytomegalovirus exposure and HLA in healthy donors. Study-level findings and limits: Specific recognition of CMV antigens was confirmed in vitro for a few chains (all CMV-associated).

Notes on this clone: As yet, its antigen is unknown.

These donors were members of the roughly 120-subject validation cohort, a group separate from the roughly 670-subject first cohort. Using immunoSEQ multiplex PCR, the repertoire was profiled, and TCRdb retains in-frame clones only, with some absent. In the table there are roughly 190,000 clones, around nine tenths of which are singletons. V dropped 6 bases and J dropped 8; count of bases not matched to a gene: 11. The CDR3 is 16 amino acids. Per germline, CDR1 LNHNV and CDR2 YYDKDF (reference sequence). The receptor was isolated from a man aged 30 to 39 in good health and CMV-seropositive. The chain has TRBV15 and TRBJ2-2; TRBD2 agrees at 11 bases. What was sequenced was PBMCs. The CDR3 bases are TGTGCCACCAGACACCTTAGCGGGAGGGCCGGTGGGGAGCTGTTTTTT. Its protein product is CATRHLSGRAGGELFF.